The TCR beta chain under discussion was sequenced for a study of cytotoxic CD8 clonotypes in ibrutinib-treated CLL. Study observations and caveats: Shared public clonotypes were rare, and on treatment they either got smaller or stayed the same.

The planned depth of sequencing spanned 1 in 200,000 to 1 in 1 million T cells. The protocol was immunoSEQ multiplex PCR, while the TCRdb copy is restricted to in-frame clones and leaves out a portion. The sample gives more than 75,000 clones, 60% to 80% of which show up once; about 22% is in the top ten. The CDR3 contains 13 residues. V lost 4 bases and J lost 5, with 10 bases in between. Germline CDR1 reads LNHDA; CDR2 reads SQIVND (reference sequence). Notes on this clone: Its antigen is unidentified.

Genomic DNA for TCR beta libraries, around 2 micrograms, came from cryopreserved PBMCs. The receptor was derived from a human donor with chronic lymphocytic leukemia. The rearrangement uses TRBV19 and TRBJ2-3; D assignment may be TRBD1 or TRBD2 (5 bases each). The input for sequencing was PBMCs, taken after 24 months of ibrutinib treatment. CDR3 in amino acids: CASSNRGRDTQYF. The DNA for the CDR3 is TGTGCCAGTAGTAACCGGGGCAGAGATACGCAGTATTTT.